This is a list of T cell receptor beta chains from one sample in a study of PD-1 blockade in classical Hodgkin lymphoma. The data were produced by immunoSEQ multiplex PCR, yet TCRdb's version contains in-frame clones alone and is incomplete. The sample contains 6,000 to 7,500 clones, roughly 80% of which appear only once. This specimen was peripheral blood mononuclear cells (PBMCs), taken at baseline. These receptors all come from a human donor with classical Hodgkin lymphoma. CDR3s include the opening cysteine and the closing phenylalanine or tryptophan. The order of the fields is V gene, CDR3 protein.

TRBV28,CASSLFGFSGNTIYF
TRBV28,CAIKQGGFVGYTF
TRBV18,CASSPESLSNQPQHF
TRBV7-2,CASSLAWVPRSYTF
TRBV28,CASSLSWLAGTTNTEAFF
TRBV10-3,CASSDWRQGGQPQHF
TRBV11-2,CASRAPGQGGYEQYF
TRBV7-9,CASSLVGTGETQYF
TRBV7-9,CASSPYQETQYF
TRBV2,CASSEWGNNSPLHF
TRBV28,CASSSPRGRGGNEQFF
TRBV6-1,CASSDRQSEAFF
TRBV30,CAWSAFTSGRAGEQFF
TRBV9,CASSPFGQGIMNTEAFF
TRBV5-4,CASSLVQGGSTDTQYF
TRBV9,CASSVGERSEQYF
TRBV6-1,CASMGGLAEYNEQFF
TRBV6-1,CASSEWAGRVGGYTF
TRBV5-1,CASSYGTGGVRSSGYTF
TRBV6-1,CASAKQGDQPQHF
TRBV7-3,CASSLIPDYGYTF
TRBV22-1,CPGRCNGEQSRANVLTF
TRBV2,CASSESGATNEKLFF
TRBV18,CASSPSQGDGAFF
TRBV7-7,CASSQGTGGVGTQYF
TRBV5-1,CASSLVSGFNGGYTF
TRBV4-2,CASRPSAATSGYEQYF
TRBV5-1,CASSFRDTGEQFF
TRBV4-1,CASSQGLAGGVSCSDTQYF
TRBV7-9,CASSLALGADRAFF
TRBV27,CATSGGRVYNSPLHF
TRBV2,CASSPTGGRYEQYF
TRBV19,CASRGLPGRGTDTQYF
TRBV6-5,CASTAVEGRNEQYF
TRBV7-1,CASSPQSGQLNTEAFF
TRBV6-1,CASSDDRGTSSNEKLFF
TRBV30,CAWCGGDTEAFF
TRBV5-1,CASSEGSYGYTF
TRBV7-8,CASSFRTSGANVLTF
TRBV5-1,CASSQPGTYEQYF
TRBV7-9,CASSSGSDRVGTGELFF
TRBV2,CASTGQGGQPQHF
TRBV5-8,CASSLEGLLSGANVLTF
TRBV5-4,CASSPRSDRNTEAFF
TRBV15,CATSRPGTASNEQFF
TRBV5-1,CASSQTTGASNTEAFF
TRBV19,CASSMWGSQPQHF
TRBV18,CASSPRFGVAGDYGYTF
TRBV18,CASSPLAGDREQYF